Reported below is one T cell receptor (beta chain). What it recognizes is unknown. These data come from a study of a mutant IDH1 vaccine in newly diagnosed glioma. Noted time point: week 11, during vaccination. Topical imiquimod accompanied each vaccine dose, which consisted of 300 ug of mutant IDH1 20-mer peptide. New astrocytomas of WHO grade 3 or 4 that were IDH1-mutant and ATRX-lost were found in the donors. TCRdb's table, derived via immunoSEQ multiplex PCR, lists solely in-frame clones and lacks some. The table lists about 130,000 clones, around three quarters of them singletons, with under 7% in the top ten. CDR3 size: 16 residues. Trimming removed 4 bases at V and 5 bases at J, with 20 bases between. In germline, CDR1 is LGHNA, CDR2 YSLEER.

The material sequenced was PBMCs, taken from a glioma patient whose treatment included an IDH1 peptide vaccine. The TCR sequence derives from a man aged 35-49 years with glioma. The rearrangement joins TRBV4-3 to TRBJ2-5; TRBD2 is a possible D gene (5 bases). The CDR3 DNA reads TGCGCCAGCAGCCCCGGCCTACTGAGAGGGTCGGAGACCCAGTACTTC. It translates to CASSPGLLRGSETQYF.